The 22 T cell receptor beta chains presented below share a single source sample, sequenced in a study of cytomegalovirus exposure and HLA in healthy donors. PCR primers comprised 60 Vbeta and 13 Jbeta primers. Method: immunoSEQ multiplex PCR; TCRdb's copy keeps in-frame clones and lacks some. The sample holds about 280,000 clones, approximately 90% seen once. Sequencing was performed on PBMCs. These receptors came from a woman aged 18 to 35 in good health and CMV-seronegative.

CDR3 protein: CSEQTGFQPQHF. CDR3 DNA sequence: TGCAGCGAACAAACAGGGTTTCAGCCCCAGCATTTT. V gene TRBV29-1 combines with J gene TRBJ1-5; the D gene is possibly TRBD1 (6 bases). Germline V gene lookup returns CDR1 SQVTM and CDR2 ANQGSEA. This CDR3 comprises 12 residues. With 7 bases removed from V and 6 bases from J, the gap between germline ends came to 13 bases.

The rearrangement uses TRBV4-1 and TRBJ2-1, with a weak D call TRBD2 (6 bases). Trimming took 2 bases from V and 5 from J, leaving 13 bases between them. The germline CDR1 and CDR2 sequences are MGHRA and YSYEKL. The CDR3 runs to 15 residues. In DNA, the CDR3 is TGCGCCAGCAGCCAACTATTCGGAGGGAACAATGAGCAGTTCTTC. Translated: CASSQLFGGNNEQFF.

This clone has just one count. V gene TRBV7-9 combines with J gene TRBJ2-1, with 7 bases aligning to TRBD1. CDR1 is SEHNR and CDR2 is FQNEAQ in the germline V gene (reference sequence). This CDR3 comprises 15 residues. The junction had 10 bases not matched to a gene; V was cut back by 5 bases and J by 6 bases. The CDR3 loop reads CASSPMRGRGNEQFF. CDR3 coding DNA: TGTGCCAGCAGCCCCATGAGGGGGCGTGGCAATGAGCAGTTCTTC. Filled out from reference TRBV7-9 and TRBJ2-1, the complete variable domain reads DTGVSQNPRHKITKRGQNVTFRCDPISEHNRLYWYRQTLGQGPEFLTYFQNEAQLEKSRLLSDRFSAERPKGSFSTLEIQRTEQGDSAMYLCASSPMRGRGNEQFFGPGTRLTVL.

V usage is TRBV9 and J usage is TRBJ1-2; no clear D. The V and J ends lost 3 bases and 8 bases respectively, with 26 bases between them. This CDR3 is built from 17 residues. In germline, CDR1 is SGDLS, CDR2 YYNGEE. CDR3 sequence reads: CASSASSGLQTIKGYTF. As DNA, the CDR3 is TGTGCCAGCAGCGCCAGTAGCGGTCTACAGACGATAAAGGGCTACACCTTC.

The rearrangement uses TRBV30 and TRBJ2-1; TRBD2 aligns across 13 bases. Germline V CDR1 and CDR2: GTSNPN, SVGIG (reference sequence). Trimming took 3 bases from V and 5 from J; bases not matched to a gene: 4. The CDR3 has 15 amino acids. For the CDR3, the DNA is TGTGCCTGGAGCCGACTAGCGGGGGGAAACAATGAGCAGTTCTTC. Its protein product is CAWSRLAGGNNEQFF.

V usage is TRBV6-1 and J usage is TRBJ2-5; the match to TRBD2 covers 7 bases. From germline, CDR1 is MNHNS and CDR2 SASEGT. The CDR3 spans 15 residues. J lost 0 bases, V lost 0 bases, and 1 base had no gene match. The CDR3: CASSEAGGNQETQYF. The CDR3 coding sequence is TGTGCCAGCAGTGAAGCGGGGGGGAACCAAGAGACCCAGTACTTC.

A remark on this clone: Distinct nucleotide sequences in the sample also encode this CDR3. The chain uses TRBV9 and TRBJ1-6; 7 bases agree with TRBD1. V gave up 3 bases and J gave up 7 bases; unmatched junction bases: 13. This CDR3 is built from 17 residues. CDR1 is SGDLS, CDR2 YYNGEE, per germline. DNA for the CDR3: TGTGCCAGCAGCGCAGGGGGACAGCCAAAACCAAATTCACCCCTCCACTTT. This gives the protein CASSAGGQPKPNSPLHF.

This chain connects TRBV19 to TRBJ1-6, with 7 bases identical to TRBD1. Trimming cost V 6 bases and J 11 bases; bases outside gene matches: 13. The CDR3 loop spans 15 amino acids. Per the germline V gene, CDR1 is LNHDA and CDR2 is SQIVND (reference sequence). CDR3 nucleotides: TGTGCCAGTAGGGGACAGACTAAGAGTTCCACACCCCTCCACTTT. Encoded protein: CASRGQTKSSTPLHF.

The CDR3 protein is CASSPRDRGDEQFF. Written as DNA, the CDR3 is TGTGCCAGCAGCCCTCGGGACAGGGGCGATGAGCAGTTCTTC. The rearrangement uses TRBV13 and TRBJ2-1, with 10 bases fitting TRBD1. This CDR3 contains 14 residues. From germline, CDR1 is PRHDT and CDR2 FYEKMQ (reference sequence). V was clipped by 5 bases and J by 8 bases; unmatched bases: 6.

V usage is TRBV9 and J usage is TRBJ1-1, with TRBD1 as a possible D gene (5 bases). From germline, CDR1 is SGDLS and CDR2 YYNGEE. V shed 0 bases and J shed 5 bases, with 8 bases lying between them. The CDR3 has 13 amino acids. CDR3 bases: TGTGCCAGCAGCGTAGACGGGGGAACTGAAGCTTTCTTT. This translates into CASSVDGGTEAFF.

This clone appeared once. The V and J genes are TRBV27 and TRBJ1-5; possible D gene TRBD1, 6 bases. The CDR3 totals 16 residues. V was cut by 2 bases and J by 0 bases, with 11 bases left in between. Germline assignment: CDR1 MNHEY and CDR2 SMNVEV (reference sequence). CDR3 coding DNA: TGTGCCAGCAGTTTAGTGTGGGGGCCTAGCAATCAGCCCCAGCATTTT. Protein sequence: CASSLVWGPSNQPQHF.

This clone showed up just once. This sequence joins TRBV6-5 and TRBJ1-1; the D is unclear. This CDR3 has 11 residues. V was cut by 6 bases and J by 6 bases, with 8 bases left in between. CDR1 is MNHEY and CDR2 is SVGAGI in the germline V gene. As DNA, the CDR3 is TGTGCCAGCAGGCGCCTCTCTGAAGCTTTCTTT. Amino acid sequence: CASRRLSEAFF.

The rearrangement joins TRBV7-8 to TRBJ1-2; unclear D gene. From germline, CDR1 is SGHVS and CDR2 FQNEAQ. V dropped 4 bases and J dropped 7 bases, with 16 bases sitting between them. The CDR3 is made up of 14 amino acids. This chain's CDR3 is CASSSTGRSGGYTF. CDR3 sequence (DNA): TGTGCCAGCAGCTCGACGGGCCGAAGCGGTGGCTACACCTTC.

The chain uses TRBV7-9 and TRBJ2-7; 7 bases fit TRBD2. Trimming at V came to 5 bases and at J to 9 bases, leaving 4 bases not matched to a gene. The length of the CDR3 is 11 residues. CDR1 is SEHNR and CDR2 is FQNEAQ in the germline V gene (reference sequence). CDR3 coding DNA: TGTGCCAGCAGCCGGACGGGGGGGCAGTACTTC. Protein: CASSRTGGQYF.

This chain's CDR3 is CASSFQTGGAEGYTF. The DNA for the CDR3 is TGTGCCAGCAGCTTTCAGACAGGGGGCGCTGAGGGCTACACCTTC. The genes are TRBV5-6 and TRBJ1-2, with 10 bases fitting TRBD1. The CDR3 consists of 15 residues. CDR1 is SGHDT and CDR2 is YYEEEE in the germline V gene. The trim removed 2 bases at V and 8 bases at J, leaving 9 bases unmatched.

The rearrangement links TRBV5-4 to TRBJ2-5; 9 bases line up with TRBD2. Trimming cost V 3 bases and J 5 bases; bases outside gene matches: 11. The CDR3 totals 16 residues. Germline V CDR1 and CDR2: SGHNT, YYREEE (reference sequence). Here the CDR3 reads CASSSFAGGLQETQYF. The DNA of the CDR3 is TGTGCCAGCAGCTCTTTCGCGGGGGGGCTACAGGAGACCCAGTACTTC.

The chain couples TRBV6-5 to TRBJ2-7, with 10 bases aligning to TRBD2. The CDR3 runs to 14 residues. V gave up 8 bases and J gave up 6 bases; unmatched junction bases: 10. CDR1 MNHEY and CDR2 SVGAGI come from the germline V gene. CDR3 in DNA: TGTGCCAGCGCTTGGGTGGCTAGCGGGGGCGAGCAGTACTTC. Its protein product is CASAWVASGGEQYF.

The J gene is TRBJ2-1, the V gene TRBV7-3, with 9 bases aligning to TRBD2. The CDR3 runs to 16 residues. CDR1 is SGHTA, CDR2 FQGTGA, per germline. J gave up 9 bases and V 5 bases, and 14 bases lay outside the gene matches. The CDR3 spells CASSQTGGGGAFEQFF. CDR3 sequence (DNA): TGTGCCAGCAGCCAAACGGGTGGCGGGGGGGCTTTTGAGCAGTTCTTC.

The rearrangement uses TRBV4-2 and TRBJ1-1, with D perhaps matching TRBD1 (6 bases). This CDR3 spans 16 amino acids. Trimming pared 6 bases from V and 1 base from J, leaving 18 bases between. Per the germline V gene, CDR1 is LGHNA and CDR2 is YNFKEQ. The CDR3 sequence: CASSQLLQGGNTEAFF. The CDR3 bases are TGTGCCAGCAGTCAACTACTACAGGGTGGGAACACTGAAGCTTTCTTT.

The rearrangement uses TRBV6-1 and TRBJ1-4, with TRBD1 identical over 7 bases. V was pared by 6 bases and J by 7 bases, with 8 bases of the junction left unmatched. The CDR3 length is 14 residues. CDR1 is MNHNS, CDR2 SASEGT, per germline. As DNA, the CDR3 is TGTGCCAGCAGATTTGGGACAGTGGGTGAAAAACTGTTTTTT. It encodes CASRFGTVGEKLFF.

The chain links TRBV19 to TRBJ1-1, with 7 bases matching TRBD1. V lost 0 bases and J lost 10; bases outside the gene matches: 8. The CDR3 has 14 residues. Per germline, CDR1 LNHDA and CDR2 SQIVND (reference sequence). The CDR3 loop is CASSIEYKGAGAFF. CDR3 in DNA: TGTGCCAGTAGTATAGAGTATAAGGGGGCAGGAGCTTTCTTT.

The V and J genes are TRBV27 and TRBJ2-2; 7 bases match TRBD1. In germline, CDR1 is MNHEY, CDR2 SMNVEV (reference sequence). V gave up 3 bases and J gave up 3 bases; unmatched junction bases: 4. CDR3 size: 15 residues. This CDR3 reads CASSFDRADTGELFF. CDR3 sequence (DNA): TGTGCCAGCAGTTTTGACAGGGCCGACACCGGGGAGCTGTTTTTT.